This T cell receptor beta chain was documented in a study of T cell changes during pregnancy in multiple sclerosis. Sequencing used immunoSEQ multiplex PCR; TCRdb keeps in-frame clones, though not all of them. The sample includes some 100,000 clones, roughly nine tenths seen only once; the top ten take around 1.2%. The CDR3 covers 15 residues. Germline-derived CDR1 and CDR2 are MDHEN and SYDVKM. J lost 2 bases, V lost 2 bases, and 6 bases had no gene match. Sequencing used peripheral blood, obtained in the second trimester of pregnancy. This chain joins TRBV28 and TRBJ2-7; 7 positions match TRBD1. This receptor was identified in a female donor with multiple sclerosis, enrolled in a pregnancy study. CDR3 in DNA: TGTGCCAGCAGTTTAGACAGGGCTTTTCCCTACGAGCAGTACTTC. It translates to CASSLDRAFPYEQYF.